Listed below are T cell receptor beta chains from one sample, sequenced in a study of shared clonotypes between healthy human individuals. Only in-frame clones appear in the TCRdb table, and some are missing; sequencing was by immunoSEQ multiplex PCR. The sample gives 1,400,000 or so clones, 98% of which show up once; about 0.35% is in the top ten. Sample: naive CD4+ T cells sorted from blood. The receptors were sampled from a man younger than 45 in good health. Both conserved end residues are part of each CDR3. Each record gives: clone size, J gene, V gene, D gene, CDR3 protein, CDR3 DNA. A D gene is named only where the DNA matches it firmly. Expanded clones are given a class, and other clones once, few, many or no size at all.

abundance: NA; j_gene: TRBJ1-2; v_gene: TRBV5-1; d_gene: NA; CDR3aa: CASSLETGAFGYTF; CDR3nt: TGCGCCAGCAGCTTAGAGACAGGAGCTTTTGGCTACACCTTC
abundance: NA; j_gene: TRBJ2-1; v_gene: TRBV28; d_gene: TRBD1; CDR3aa: CASSTPNRDRLDNEQFF; CDR3nt: TGTGCCAGCAGCACCCCAAACCGGGACAGGTTGGACAATGAGCAGTTCTTC
abundance: NA; j_gene: TRBJ2-3; v_gene: TRBV6-5; d_gene: NA; CDR3aa: CASSIISTTDTQYF; CDR3nt: TGTGCCAGCAGTATTATTAGCACGACAGATACGCAGTATTTT
abundance: NA; j_gene: TRBJ2-5; v_gene: TRBV5-4; d_gene: NA; CDR3aa: CASSLEDSAPETQYF; CDR3nt: TGTGCCAGCAGCTTGGAGGACAGTGCCCCAGAGACCCAGTACTTC
abundance: NA; j_gene: TRBJ2-3; v_gene: TRBV29-1; d_gene: NA; CDR3aa: CSVEGTAGPQYF; CDR3nt: TGCAGCGTTGAGGGAACGGCGGGGCCGCAGTATTTT
abundance: once; j_gene: TRBJ1-5; v_gene: TRBV5-6; d_gene: TRBD1; CDR3aa: CASSLSNRGLGQPQHF; CDR3nt: TGTGCCAGCAGCTTGTCGAACAGGGGGCTGGGTCAGCCCCAGCATTTT
abundance: NA; j_gene: TRBJ1-5; v_gene: TRBV6-6; d_gene: NA; CDR3aa: CASSYSRDVLYQPQHF; CDR3nt: TGTGCCAGCAGTTACTCCCGGGACGTATTATATCAGCCCCAGCATTTT
abundance: NA; j_gene: TRBJ1-5; v_gene: TRBV7-9; d_gene: NA; CDR3aa: CASSLGGSAQPQHF; CDR3nt: TGTGCCAGCAGCTTAGGAGGGTCGGCTCAGCCCCAGCATTTT
abundance: NA; j_gene: TRBJ1-5; v_gene: TRBV30; d_gene: NA; CDR3aa: CAWSAGTNQPQHF; CDR3nt: TGTGCCTGGAGTGCAGGTACAAATCAGCCCCAGCATTTT
abundance: NA; j_gene: TRBJ2-3; v_gene: TRBV2; d_gene: NA; CDR3aa: CASSSGTLWGDTDTQYF; CDR3nt: TGTGCCAGCAGCTCCGGGACACTCTGGGGGGACACAGATACGCAGTATTTT
abundance: NA; j_gene: TRBJ2-3; v_gene: TRBV4-3; d_gene: TRBD2; CDR3aa: CASSQDFYRLAATTDTQYF; CDR3nt: TGCGCCAGCAGCCAAGATTTTTATAGGCTAGCGGCTACCACAGATACGCAGTATTTT
abundance: NA; j_gene: TRBJ1-1; v_gene: TRBV20-1; d_gene: NA; CDR3aa: CSASSTEAFF; CDR3nt: TGCAGTGCTAGTAGTACTGAAGCTTTCTTT
abundance: NA; j_gene: TRBJ2-1; v_gene: TRBV11-2; d_gene: NA; CDR3aa: CASSLDASLGRASYNEQFF; CDR3nt: TGTGCCAGCAGCTTAGACGCCTCTCTGGGTAGGGCGTCCTACAATGAGCAGTTCTTC
abundance: NA; j_gene: TRBJ1-5; v_gene: TRBV7-9; d_gene: NA; CDR3aa: CASSRVGPGQPQHF; CDR3nt: TGTGCCAGCAGCCGAGTTGGACCGGGTCAGCCCCAGCATTTT
abundance: NA; j_gene: TRBJ2-5; v_gene: TRBV5-1; d_gene: NA; CDR3aa: CASSLVRDGGETQYF; CDR3nt: TGCGCCAGCAGCTTGGTCCGGGACGGAGGGGAGACCCAGTACTTC
abundance: NA; j_gene: TRBJ2-5; v_gene: TRBV7-2; d_gene: NA; CDR3aa: CASSRGTKETQYF; CDR3nt: TGTGCCAGCAGCCGAGGGACCAAAGAGACCCAGTACTTC
abundance: NA; j_gene: TRBJ2-1; v_gene: TRBV9; d_gene: TRBD1; CDR3aa: CASSVVGQGLYNEQFF; CDR3nt: TGTGCCAGCAGCGTAGTGGGACAGGGCCTCTACAATGAGCAGTTCTTC
abundance: NA; j_gene: TRBJ2-7; v_gene: TRBV4-1; d_gene: TRBD1; CDR3aa: CASSRGGDRVHEQYF; CDR3nt: TGCGCCAGCAGCCGCGGAGGGGACAGGGTCCACGAGCAGTACTTC
abundance: NA; j_gene: TRBJ2-5; v_gene: TRBV2; d_gene: NA; CDR3aa: CASSVPGWYQETQYF; CDR3nt: TGTGCCAGCAGTGTGCCAGGATGGTACCAAGAGACCCAGTACTTC
abundance: NA; j_gene: TRBJ2-1; v_gene: TRBV4-3; d_gene: TRBD2; CDR3aa: CASSQVASGPYNEQFF; CDR3nt: TGCGCCAGCAGCCAAGTGGCTAGCGGACCCTACAATGAGCAGTTCTTC
abundance: NA; j_gene: TRBJ1-1; v_gene: TRBV4-2; d_gene: NA; CDR3aa: CASRPEVLDTEAFF; CDR3nt: TGTGCCAGCAGACCGGAAGTATTGGACACTGAAGCTTTCTTT
abundance: NA; j_gene: TRBJ1-1; v_gene: TRBV2; d_gene: NA; CDR3aa: CASGQALRNTEAFF; CDR3nt: TGTGCCAGCGGGCAGGCCCTCAGGAACACTGAAGCTTTCTTT
abundance: NA; j_gene: TRBJ1-2; v_gene: TRBV15; d_gene: NA; CDR3aa: CATSSGPGRGGYTF; CDR3nt: TGTGCCACCAGCAGTGGCCCGGGGAGAGGGGGCTACACCTTC
abundance: NA; j_gene: TRBJ1-2; v_gene: TRBV4-1; d_gene: NA; CDR3aa: CASSQDWGAGVGYTF; CDR3nt: TGCGCCAGCAGCCAAGATTGGGGGGCTGGAGTAGGCTACACCTTC
abundance: NA; j_gene: TRBJ2-2; v_gene: TRBV19; d_gene: TRBD2; CDR3aa: CASSIDEGLPNTGELFF; CDR3nt: TGTGCCAGTAGTATAGATGAGGGACTACCGAACACCGGGGAGCTGTTTTTT
abundance: NA; j_gene: TRBJ1-1; v_gene: TRBV11-2; d_gene: TRBD1; CDR3aa: CASSLRQGLNTEAFF; CDR3nt: TGTGCCAGCAGCTTAAGACAGGGACTGAACACTGAAGCTTTCTTT
abundance: NA; j_gene: TRBJ2-7; v_gene: TRBV10-3; d_gene: TRBD1; CDR3aa: CAISTDREGEQYF; CDR3nt: TGTGCCATCAGTACTGACAGGGAAGGCGAGCAGTACTTC
abundance: NA; j_gene: TRBJ2-7; v_gene: TRBV18; d_gene: NA; CDR3aa: CASSPRLDEQYF; CDR3nt: TGTGCCAGCTCCCCCCGATTGGACGAGCAGTACTTC
abundance: NA; j_gene: TRBJ2-2; v_gene: TRBV5-4; d_gene: NA; CDR3aa: CASSLELNTGELFF; CDR3nt: TGTGCCAGCAGCTTGGAGCTTAACACCGGGGAGCTGTTTTTT
abundance: NA; j_gene: TRBJ2-5; v_gene: TRBV5-4; d_gene: NA; CDR3aa: CASSLPGRGSETQYF; CDR3nt: TGTGCCAGCAGCTTGCCGGGACGTGGCTCTGAGACCCAGTACTTC
abundance: NA; j_gene: TRBJ2-3; v_gene: TRBV27; d_gene: NA; CDR3aa: CASSLFGVTRGADTQYF; CDR3nt: TGTGCCAGCAGTTTATTCGGGGTTACTCGTGGCGCAGATACGCAGTATTTT
abundance: once; j_gene: TRBJ1-2; v_gene: TRBV5-1; d_gene: NA; CDR3aa: CASEDTGIGGSGYTF; CDR3nt: TGCGCCAGTGAAGATACCGGGATCGGCGGGTCTGGCTACACCTTC
abundance: NA; j_gene: TRBJ1-5; v_gene: TRBV6-1; d_gene: NA; CDR3aa: CASTSGHEQPQHF; CDR3nt: TGTGCCAGCACCTCGGGACACGAACAGCCCCAGCATTTT
abundance: NA; j_gene: TRBJ2-7; v_gene: TRBV30; d_gene: NA; CDR3aa: CAWSGGLEQYF; CDR3nt: TGTGCCTGGAGTGGTGGTCTTGAGCAGTACTTC
abundance: NA; j_gene: TRBJ2-7; v_gene: TRBV9; d_gene: TRBD2; CDR3aa: CASSVHPGLASAEQYF; CDR3nt: TGTGCCAGCAGCGTCCACCCGGGACTAGCTTCCGCCGAGCAGTACTTC
abundance: NA; j_gene: TRBJ1-1; v_gene: TRBV5-1; d_gene: NA; CDR3aa: CASSEGIDTEAFF; CDR3nt: TGCGCCAGCAGCGAGGGTATTGACACTGAAGCTTTCTTT
abundance: NA; j_gene: TRBJ2-1; v_gene: TRBV5-1; d_gene: NA; CDR3aa: CASSLFLIWDRTSRDEQFF; CDR3nt: TGCGCCAGCAGCTTATTCTTAATTTGGGACCGCACCTCCCGCGATGAGCAGTTCTTC
abundance: NA; j_gene: TRBJ1-4; v_gene: TRBV19; d_gene: NA; CDR3aa: CASRAGQLNEKLFF; CDR3nt: TGTGCCAGCAGAGCGGGGCAACTCAATGAAAAACTGTTTTTT
abundance: NA; j_gene: TRBJ2-1; v_gene: TRBV7-6; d_gene: TRBD2; CDR3aa: CASSFQGLAGGFSEQFF; CDR3nt: TGTGCCAGCAGCTTTCAGGGACTAGCGGGAGGATTTTCAGAGCAGTTCTTC